This TCR beta chain was profiled in a study of OX40 agonist ivuxolimab in advanced cancers. V dropped 1 base and J dropped 3 bases, with 7 bases sitting between them. Germline lookup yields CDR1 SGHTA and CDR2 FQGNSA. The CDR3 totals 14 residues. This table comes from immunoSEQ multiplex PCR, and its TCRdb copy is limited to in-frame clones, with some not included. The data contain 65,000 to 80,000 clones, about four fifths of them singletons. This chain uses TRBV7-2 with TRBJ1-5; no firm D call. This receptor was obtained from an adult with an advanced solid tumor such as melanoma, head and neck, liver or kidney cancer. The specimen was CD4+ or CD8+ T cells sorted from blood, collected in a trial of the OX40 agonist ivuxolimab. CDR3 nucleotides: TGTGCCAGCAGCTTAGGACTGAACAATCAGCCCCAGCATTTT. This codes for CASSLGLNNQPQHF.